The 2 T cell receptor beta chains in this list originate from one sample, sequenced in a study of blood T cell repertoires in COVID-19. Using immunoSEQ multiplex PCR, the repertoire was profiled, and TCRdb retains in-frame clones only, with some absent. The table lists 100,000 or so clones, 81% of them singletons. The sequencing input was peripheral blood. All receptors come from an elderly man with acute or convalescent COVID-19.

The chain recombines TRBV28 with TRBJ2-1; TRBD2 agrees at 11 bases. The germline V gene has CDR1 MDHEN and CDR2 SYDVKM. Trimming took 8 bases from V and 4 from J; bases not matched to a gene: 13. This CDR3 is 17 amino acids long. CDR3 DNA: TGTGCCAGCTTCGGTAGGCTAGCGGGGGGATTATACAATGAGCAGTTCTTC. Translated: CASFGRLAGGLYNEQFF.

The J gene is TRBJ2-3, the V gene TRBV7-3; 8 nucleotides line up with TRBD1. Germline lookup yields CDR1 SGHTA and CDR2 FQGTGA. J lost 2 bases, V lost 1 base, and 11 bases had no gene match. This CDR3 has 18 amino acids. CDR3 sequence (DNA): TGTGCCAGCAGCTTAATCCCTGGGACAGGCCTATACACAGATACGCAGTATTTT. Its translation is CASSLIPGTGLYTDTQYF.